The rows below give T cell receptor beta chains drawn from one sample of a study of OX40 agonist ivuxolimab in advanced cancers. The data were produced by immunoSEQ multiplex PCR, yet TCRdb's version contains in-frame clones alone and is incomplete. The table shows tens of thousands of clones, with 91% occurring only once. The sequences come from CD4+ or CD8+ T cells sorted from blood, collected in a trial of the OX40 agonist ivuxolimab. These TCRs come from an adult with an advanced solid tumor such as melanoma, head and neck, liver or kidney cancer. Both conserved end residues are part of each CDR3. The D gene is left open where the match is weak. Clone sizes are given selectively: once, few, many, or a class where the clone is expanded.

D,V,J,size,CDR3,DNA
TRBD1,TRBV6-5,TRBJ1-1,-,CASSRGANTEAFF,TGTGCCAGCAGCAGGGGGGCGAACACTGAAGCTTTCTTT
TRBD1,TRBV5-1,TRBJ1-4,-,CASSRGQGISNEKLFF,TGCGCCAGCAGCCGAGGACAGGGAATCTCTAATGAAAAACTGTTTTTT
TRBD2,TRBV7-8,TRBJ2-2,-,CASTLGLAVNTGELFF,TGTGCCAGCACCCTGGGACTAGCGGTAAACACCGGGGAGCTGTTTTTT
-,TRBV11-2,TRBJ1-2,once,CASSLGWSIGYGYTF,TGTGCCAGCAGCTTAGGTTGGTCAATCGGCTATGGCTACACCTTC
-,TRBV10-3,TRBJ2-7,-,CAISAGFSYEQYF,TGTGCCATCAGTGCGGGCTTCTCCTACGAGCAGTACTTC
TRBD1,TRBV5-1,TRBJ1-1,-,CASSSRWDRERGTEAFF,TGCGCCAGCAGCTCCCGGTGGGACAGGGAAAGGGGCACTGAAGCTTTCTTT
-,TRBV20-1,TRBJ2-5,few,CSENREETQYF,TGCAGTGAAAACAGAGAAGAGACCCAGTACTTC
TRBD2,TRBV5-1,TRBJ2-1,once,CASSLGLAEYNEQFF,TGCGCCAGCAGCTTGGGACTAGCGGAATACAATGAGCAGTTCTTC
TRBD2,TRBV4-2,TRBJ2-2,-,CASSQGREGTGELFF,TGTGCCAGCAGCCAAGGGAGGGAGGGCACCGGGGAGCTGTTTTTT
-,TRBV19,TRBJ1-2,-,CASSPSAQLWGYTF,TGTGCCAGTAGTCCCTCCGCTCAACTTTGGGGCTACACCTTC
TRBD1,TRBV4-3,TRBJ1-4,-,CASSQEVIRPRDRVEKLFF,TGCGCCAGCAGCCAAGAGGTTATACGACCACGGGACAGGGTTGAAAAACTGTTTTTT
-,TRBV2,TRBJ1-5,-,CASSGGAVSAQHF,TGTGCCAGCAGTGGGGGAGCAGTATCAGCCCAGCATTTT
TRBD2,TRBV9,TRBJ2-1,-,CASSTIAGGPGEQFF,TGTGCCAGCAGCACCATAGCGGGAGGGCCTGGGGAGCAGTTCTTC
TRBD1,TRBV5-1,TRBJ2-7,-,CASSLAWGQGAGDEQYF,TGCGCCAGCAGCTTGGCCTGGGGACAGGGCGCCGGGGACGAGCAGTACTTC
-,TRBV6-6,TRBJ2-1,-,CASSRERAPYNEQFF,TGTGCCAGCAGCCGAGAACGGGCACCTTACAATGAGCAGTTCTTC
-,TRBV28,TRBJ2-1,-,CAISRLVYKAGYNEQFF,TGTGCGATAAGTCGGTTAGTTTATAAGGCCGGATACAATGAGCAGTTCTTC
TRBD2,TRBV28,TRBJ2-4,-,CASKGLARNIQYF,TGTGCCAGCAAGGGACTAGCGAGAAACATTCAGTACTTC